The 5 T cell receptor beta chains presented below share a single source sample, sequenced in a study of blood T cell repertoires in COVID-19. Sequencing used immunoSEQ multiplex PCR; TCRdb keeps in-frame clones, though not all of them. The table shows 70,000 or so clones, with more than 80% occurring only once. The material sequenced was peripheral blood. The receptors originated from a woman older than 75 with active COVID-19.

This chain uses TRBV25-1 with TRBJ1-4; possibly TRBD1 for D (5 bases). Germline CDR1 is MGHDK and CDR2 is SYGVNS. The V end was cut by 5 bases, the J end by 8 bases, with 12 bases between. The CDR3 runs 13 residues. As DNA, the CDR3 is TGTGCCAGCAGTCCCCATGCAGGGGAAAAACTGTTTTTT. Translation gives CASSPHAGEKLFF.

CDR3 nucleotides: TGTGCCAGCAGCTTCCTCCGCACAGATACGCAGTATTTT. This codes for CASSFLRTDTQYF. The rearrangement uses TRBV5-5 and TRBJ2-3; D is unclear. Germline CDR1 and CDR2: SGHKS and YYEKEE (reference sequence). The CDR3 contains 13 residues. The V and J ends lost 2 bases and 1 base respectively, with 5 bases between them.

The chain has TRBV14 and TRBJ1-1; tentatively, D is TRBD1 (6 bases). Germline V gene data show CDR1 as SGHDN and CDR2 as FVKESK. V was cut by 5 bases and J by 7 bases, with 14 bases left in between. The CDR3 runs 13 residues. The CDR3 spells CASSIQGSSEAFF. CDR3 in DNA: TGTGCCAGCAGCATACAGGGAAGTAGTGAAGCTTTCTTT.

The chain has TRBV2 and TRBJ2-5; D gene uncertain. This CDR3 is built from 13 residues. Between the trimmed V and J ends, which lost 3 bases and 1 base, there was a span of 6 bases. Germline CDR1 reads SNHLY; CDR2 reads FYNNEI. Here the CDR3 reads CASSDLAQETQYF. The CDR3 nucleotides are TGTGCCAGCAGTGACTTGGCCCAAGAGACCCAGTACTTC.

The chain is built from TRBV4-2 and TRBJ2-6, with TRBD1 matching 9 bases. V lost 2 bases and J lost 1; bases outside the gene matches: 15. The CDR3 extends over 21 amino acids. CDR1 and CDR2 (germline): LGHNA, YNFKEQ. CDR3 nucleotides: TGTGCCAGCAGCCAAAATCTGGGACAGGGCATTCCAAAGTCTGGGGCCAACGTCCTGACTTTC. It translates to CASSQNLGQGIPKSGANVLTF.